A single sample gave rise to the 6 T cell receptor beta chains below, sequenced in a study of Graves' ophthalmopathy and Graves' hyperthyroidism. RNA served as the template for amplifying TCR beta CDR3 regions. HTBI primers were employed in first-round RT-PCR, then a second-round multiplex PCR followed. TCRdb redid the calling of the multiplex PCR reads with MiXCR, one entry per CDR3 protein. This table has around 1,000,000 distinct CDR3 sequences, around a third appearing once. The specimen sequenced was peripheral blood or thyroid tissue (not recorded which). These receptors all come from an adult man with Graves' hyperthyroidism.

The CDR3 region is CASQDTPSSYNSPLHF. DNA for the CDR3: TGCGCCAGCCAGGACACCCCGAGCTCCTATAATTCACCCCTCCACTTT. The chain links TRBV5-1 to TRBJ1-6, with D possibly TRBD1 on 5 matching bases. CDR3 length equals 16 residues. The germline V and J ends were trimmed by 7 bases and 0 bases, with 14 bases remaining between them. The germline gives CDR1 SGHRS, CDR2 YFSETQ. The full variable domain, its missing parts supplied by reference TRBV5-1 and TRBJ1-6, is KAGVTQTPRYLIKTRGQQVTLSCSPISGHRSVSWYQQTPGQGLQFLFEYFSETQRNKGNFPGRFSGRQFSNSRSEMNVSTLELGDSALYLCASQDTPSSYNSPLHFGNGTRLTVT.

This clonotype was counted ten times or more. The V and J genes are TRBV7-2 and TRBJ1-2, with D unresolved. CDR3 length: 13 residues. The V and J ends lost 3 bases and 5 bases respectively, with 10 bases between them. Germline V CDR1 and CDR2: SGHTA, FQGNSA. DNA for the CDR3: TGTGCCAGCAGCTTCCGGGCCGAGTATGGCTACACCTTC. It is translated as CASSFRAEYGYTF.

The V and J genes are TRBV28 and TRBJ1-1; D is ambiguous. This CDR3 spans 16 amino acids. Germline CDR1 reads MDHEN; CDR2 reads SYDVKM. V lost 6 bases and J lost 0, with 17 bases in between. CDR3 nucleotide sequence: TGTGCCAGCAGGCAATCCACGGGAGTCATGAACACTGAAGCTTTCTTT. This sequence encodes CASRQSTGVMNTEAFF.

As for this clonotype: The conserved closing phenylalanine or tryptophan is absent in this CDR3, likely reflecting a read error. This chain uses TRBV7-2 with TRBJ2-5; 12 nucleotides match TRBD2. Germline lookup yields CDR1 SGHTA and CDR2 FQGNSA. V shed 1 base and J 5 bases; nucleotides not matched to a gene: 11. This CDR3 is built from 18 residues. DNA for the CDR3: TGTGCCAGCAGCTTAGTACTGACTAGCGGGAGTGTTGGGGAGACCCAGTACTCC. Encoded protein: CASSLVLTSGSVGETQYS.

The rearrangement uses TRBV10-3 and TRBJ1-3; D unresolved. This CDR3 is 16 amino acids long. The ends were cut back, 3 bases at V and 0 bases at J, with 12 bases in the middle. Germline CDR1 ENHRY, CDR2 SYGVKD. The CDR3, as DNA: TGTGCCATCAGTGATACCGGGCAAAGCTCTGGAAACACCATATATTTT. As protein: CAISDTGQSSGNTIYF.

This clonotype was recorded a few times. The chain links TRBV6-5 to TRBJ1-2; D remains ambiguous. This CDR3 region has 14 residues. V was clipped by 2 bases and J by 1 base, with 8 bases between them. Looked up from germline, CDR1 is MNHEY and CDR2 is SVGAGI. The DNA for the CDR3 is TGTGCCAGCAGTTACCCCGGGAATAACTATGGCTACACCTTC. It is translated as CASSYPGNNYGYTF.